This T cell receptor beta chain was observed in a study of blood T cell repertoires in COVID-19. Study overall: The cDNA or gDNA used as material had been derived from T cells, B-cell-depleted T cells, or PBMCs.

In the source study's methods: Reference gene primer amplification yielded estimated nucleated cell counts. Some clones are missing from TCRdb's copy, which holds only in-frame ones; the method was immunoSEQ multiplex PCR. V, J and clone size reflect that table, while D and trimming were determined from the DNA. The data contain about 160,000 clones, approximately 81% of them singletons. V lost 2 bases and J lost 5; bases outside the gene matches: 7. Germline CDR1 LGHDT, CDR2 YNNKEL (reference sequence). This CDR3 contains 15 residues. The rearrangement joins TRBV3-1 (or the pseudogene TRBV3-2) to TRBJ2-5, with TRBD2 matching 8 bases. The sample taken for sequencing was PBMCs or T cells enriched from blood (not recorded which). This receptor was obtained from a woman aged 40-49 years with acute COVID-19. The CDR3 region has the DNA TGTGCCAGCAGCCAACCAGCGGGAGATGGGGAGACCCAGTACTTC. Translated: CASSQPAGDGETQYF.